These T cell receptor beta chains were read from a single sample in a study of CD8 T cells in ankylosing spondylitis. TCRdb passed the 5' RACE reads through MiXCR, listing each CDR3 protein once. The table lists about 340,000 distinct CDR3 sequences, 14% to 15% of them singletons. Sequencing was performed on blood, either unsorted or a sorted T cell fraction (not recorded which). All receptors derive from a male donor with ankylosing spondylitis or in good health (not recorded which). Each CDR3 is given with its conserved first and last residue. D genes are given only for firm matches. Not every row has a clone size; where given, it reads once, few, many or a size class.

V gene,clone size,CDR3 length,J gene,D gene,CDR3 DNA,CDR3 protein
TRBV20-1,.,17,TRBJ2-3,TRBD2,TGCTGTGCTAGAGAAGGGGCCTTAGCGGGGGGATCAGATACGCAGTATTTT,CCAREGALAGGSDTQYF
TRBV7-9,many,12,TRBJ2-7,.,TGTGCCAGCAGTATGGGGACCTACGAGCAGTACTTC,CASSMGTYEQYF
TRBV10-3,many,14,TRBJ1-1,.,TGTGCCATCACCACTCGGGGGCCAGACACTGAAGCTTTCTTT,CAITTRGPDTEAFF
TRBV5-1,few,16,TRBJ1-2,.,TGCGCCAGCTCCCTAGCCCACCCGGACCCTAGGGATGGCTACACCTTC,CASSLAHPDPRDGYTF
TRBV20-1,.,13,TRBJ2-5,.,TGCAGTGCTGCCCTCCGACTAGTAGAGACCCAGTACTTC,CSAALRLVETQYF
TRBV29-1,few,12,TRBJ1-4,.,TGCAGCGTTCTGACAGCTAATGAAAAACTGTTTTTT,CSVLTANEKLFF
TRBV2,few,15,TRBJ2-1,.,TGTGCCACCCAGTCAGACGTTAGCTCCTACAATGAGCAGTTCTTC,CATQSDVSSYNEQFF
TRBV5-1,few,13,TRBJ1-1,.,TGCGCCAGCTGCCAGGGGACGAACACTGAAGCTTTCTTT,CASCQGTNTEAFF
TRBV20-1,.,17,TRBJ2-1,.,TGCAGTGCTAGAGCTCTTCTGACTCCCAAAGGGGGGCGCCGGCAGTTCTTC,CSARALLTPKGGRRQFF
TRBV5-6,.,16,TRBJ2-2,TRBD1,TGTGCCAGCAGCTTTTACAGGGGATCGAACACCGGGGAGCTGTTTTTT,CASSFYRGSNTGELFF
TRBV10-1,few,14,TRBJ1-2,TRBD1,TGCGCCAGCAGTGACACAGGGGGCACAGGTGGCTACACCTTC,CASSDTGGTGGYTF
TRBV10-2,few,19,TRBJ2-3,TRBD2,TGCGCCAGCGGATCCGGTTGGAGAGCGGGAGGGTTGGGCGCAGATACGCAGTATTTT,CASGSGWRAGGLGADTQYF
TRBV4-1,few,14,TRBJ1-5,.,TGCGCCAGCAGCCAGGAAATTCCGGGCCAGCCCCAGCATTTT,CASSQEIPGQPQHF
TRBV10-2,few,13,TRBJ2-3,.,TGCGCCAGCAGTGAGGTTACGGGGGTTACGCAGTATTTT,CASSEVTGVTQYF
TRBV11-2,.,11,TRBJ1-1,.,TGTGCCAGCAGCATGAATAGTGAAGCTTTCTTT,CASSMNSEAFF
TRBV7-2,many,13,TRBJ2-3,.,TGTGCCAGCAGCCAGGGGTTGGCAGATACGCAGTATTTT,CASSQGLADTQYF
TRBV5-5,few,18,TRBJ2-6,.,TGTGCCAGCAGCACAGAAACCAAACTCTTTTCTGGGGCCAACGTCCTGACTTTC,CASSTETKLFSGANVLTF
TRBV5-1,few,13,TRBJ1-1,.,TGCGCCAGCAGCCCCGGACGGAGCACTGAAGCTTTCTTT,CASSPGRSTEAFF
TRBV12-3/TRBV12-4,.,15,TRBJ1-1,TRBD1,TGTGCCAGCAGTTTTGCTGGACAGGGGTACACTGAAGCTTTCTTT,CASSFAGQGYTEAFF
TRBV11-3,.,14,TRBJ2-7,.,TGTGCCAGCAGCACCTTTGGGGGCGAAGGCGAGCAGTACTTC,CASSTFGGEGEQYF
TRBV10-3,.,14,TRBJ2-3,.,TGTGCCATCAGAGCAGAGTCTAGCACAGATACGCAGTATTTT,CAIRAESSTDTQYF
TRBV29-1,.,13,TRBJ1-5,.,TGCAGCGTTGCCGGGGGAGAGGCTCAGCCCCAGCATTTT,CSVAGGEAQPQHF
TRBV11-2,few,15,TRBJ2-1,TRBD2,TGTGCCAGCAACCTCCTAGCGGGTAAATACAATGAGCAGTTCTTC,CASNLLAGKYNEQFF
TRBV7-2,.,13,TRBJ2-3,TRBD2,TGTGCCACCCTCGAGCGGGGGGCTAATACGCAGTATTTT,CATLERGANTQYF
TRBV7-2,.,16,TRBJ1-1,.,TGTGCCAGCAGCTTGAGCCCACAGGGAATCGGCACTGAAGCTTTCTTT,CASSLSPQGIGTEAFF
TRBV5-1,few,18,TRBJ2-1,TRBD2,TGCGCCAGCAGCTCCTACCTGACTAGCGCTAAAACCTACAATGAGCAGTTCTTC,CASSSYLTSAKTYNEQFF
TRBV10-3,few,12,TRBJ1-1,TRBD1,TGTGCCGTTCGCACAGGGGGCGAGGGAGCTTTCTTT,CAVRTGGEGAFF
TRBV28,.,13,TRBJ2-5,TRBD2,TGTGCCAGCAGTTTATATCCCCTAGCGGGGGGGCATTTC,CASSLYPLAGGHF
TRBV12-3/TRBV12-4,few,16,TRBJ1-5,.,TGTGCCAGCAGTTTACTTGGAGAGGGGAGCAATCAGCCCCAGCATTTT,CASSLLGEGSNQPQHF
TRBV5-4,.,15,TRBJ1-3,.,TGTGCCAGCAGCATCGGACAGCCCTCTGGAAACACCATATATTTT,CASSIGQPSGNTIYF
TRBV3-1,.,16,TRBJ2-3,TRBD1,TGTGCCAGCAGCCAACCTTCAGGGGGCAGGATGGATACGCAGTATTTT,CASSQPSGGRMDTQYF
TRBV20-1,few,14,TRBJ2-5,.,TGCAGTGCTAGAGATCCGGTTAGGGAGGAGACCCAGTACTTC,CSARDPVREETQYF
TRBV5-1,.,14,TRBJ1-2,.,TGCGCCAGCAGCACGGGGAACAGGGCTAATGGCTACACCTTC,CASSTGNRANGYTF
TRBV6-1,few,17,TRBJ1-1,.,TGTGCCAGCAGTGAAAGGTTCCTCAGGAGTATGAACACTGAAGCTTTCTTT,CASSERFLRSMNTEAFF
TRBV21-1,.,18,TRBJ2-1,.,TGTGCCAGCAGCAAAGCGCTCCGGGCACAGGGTGTAAGGAATGAGCAGTTCTTC,CASSKALRAQGVRNEQFF
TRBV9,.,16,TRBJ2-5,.,TGTGCCAGCAGCGCCGGGGTAGTGGGGGCCGAGGAGACCCAGTACTTC,CASSAGVVGAEETQYF
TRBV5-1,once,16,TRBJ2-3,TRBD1,TGCGCCAGCAGCCGCAAACGGGACAGAGGCACAGATACGCAGTATTTT,CASSRKRDRGTDTQYF
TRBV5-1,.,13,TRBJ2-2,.,TGCGCCAGCAGCTTGTGGCCCTCAGGCGTGCTGTTTTTT,CASSLWPSGVLFF
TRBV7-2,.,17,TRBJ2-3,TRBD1,TGTGCCAGCAGCTTAGCCTACAGGGGGCACGGCACAGATACGCAGTATTTT,CASSLAYRGHGTDTQYF
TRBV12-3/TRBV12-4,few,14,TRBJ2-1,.,TGTGCCAGCACGATAGGCCCGGGGTACAATGAGCAGTTCTTC,CASTIGPGYNEQFF
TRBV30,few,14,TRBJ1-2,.,TGTGCCTGGAGTGTACGGAACAGTAACTATGGCTACACCTTC,CAWSVRNSNYGYTF
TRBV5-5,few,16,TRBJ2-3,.,TGTGCCAGCAGCTTGGGTTTAGGAGTTAGCACAGATACGCAGTATTTT,CASSLGLGVSTDTQYF
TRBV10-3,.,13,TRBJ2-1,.,TGTGCCATCAGTGACCTCTCCGGGAATGAGCAGTTCTTC,CAISDLSGNEQFF
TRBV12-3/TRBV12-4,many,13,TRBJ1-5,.,TGTGCCAGCAGTTCGGAGGTAGGGCAGCCCCAGCATTTT,CASSSEVGQPQHF
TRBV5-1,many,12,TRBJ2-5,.,TGCGCCAGCAGCTCCCAGGGGGAGACCCAGTACTTC,CASSSQGETQYF
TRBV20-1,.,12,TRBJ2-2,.,TGCAGTGCTAGAGAATCCACCGGGGAGCTGTTTTTT,CSARESTGELFF
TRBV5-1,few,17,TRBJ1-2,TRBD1,TGCGCCAGCAGCCCTCAAATAACAGGGGCTTCTAACTATGGCTACACCTTC,CASSPQITGASNYGYTF
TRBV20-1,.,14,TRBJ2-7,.,TGCAGTGCTTCCGACAGGTCGAGCTCCTACGAGCAGTACTTC,CSASDRSSSYEQYF
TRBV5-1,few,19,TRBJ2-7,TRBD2,TGCGCCAGCAGCTTGGCCCCGACTAGCGGGAGGGCCTCAATTTACGAGCAGTACTTC,CASSLAPTSGRASIYEQYF
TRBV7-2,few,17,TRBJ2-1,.,TGTGCCAGCAGCTTATTGCAGGGACACTACTACGACAATGAGCAGTTCTTC,CASSLLQGHYYDNEQFF
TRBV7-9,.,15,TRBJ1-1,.,TGTGCCAGCAGCTTAAGGGGTGGTTTGGCCACTGAAGCTTTCTTT,CASSLRGGLATEAFF
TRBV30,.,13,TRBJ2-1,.,TGTGCCTGGAGTTCCCAGGACTCTCAGCCACAGTTCTTC,CAWSSQDSQPQFF
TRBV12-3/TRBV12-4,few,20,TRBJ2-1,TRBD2,TGTGCCAGCAGTCCCGGGACTAGCGGGGGCGTCCGGCCTTACTACAATGAGCAGTTCTTC,CASSPGTSGGVRPYYNEQFF
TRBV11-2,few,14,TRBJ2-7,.,TGTGCCAGCAGCTTAGACCTAGCCCCGGGGGAGCAGTACTTC,CASSLDLAPGEQYF